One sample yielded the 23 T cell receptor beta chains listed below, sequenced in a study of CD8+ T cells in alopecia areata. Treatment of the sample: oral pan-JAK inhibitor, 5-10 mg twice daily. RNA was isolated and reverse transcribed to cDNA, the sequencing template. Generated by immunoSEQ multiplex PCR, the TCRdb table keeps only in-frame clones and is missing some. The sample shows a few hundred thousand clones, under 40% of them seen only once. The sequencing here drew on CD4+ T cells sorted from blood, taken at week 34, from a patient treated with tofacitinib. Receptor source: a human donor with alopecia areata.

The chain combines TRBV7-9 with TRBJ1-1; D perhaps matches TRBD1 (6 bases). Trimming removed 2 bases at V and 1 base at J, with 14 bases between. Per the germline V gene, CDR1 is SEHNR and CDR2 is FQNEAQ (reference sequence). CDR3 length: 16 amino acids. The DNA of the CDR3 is TGTGCCAGCAGCTTAATGCGTACAGGGAGGAACACTGAAGCTTTCTTT. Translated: CASSLMRTGRNTEAFF.

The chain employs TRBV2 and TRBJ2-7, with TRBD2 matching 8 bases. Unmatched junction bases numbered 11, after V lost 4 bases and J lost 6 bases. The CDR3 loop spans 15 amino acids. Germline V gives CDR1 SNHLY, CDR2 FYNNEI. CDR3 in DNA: TGTGCCAGCAGTGGGGGACTAGGAGTGAGCGTCGAGCAGTACTTC. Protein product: CASSGGLGVSVEQYF. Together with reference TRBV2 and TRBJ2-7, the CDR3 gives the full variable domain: EPEVTQTPSHQVTQMGQEVILRCVPISNHLYFYWYRQILGQKVEFLVSFYNNEISEKSEIFDDQFSVERPDGSNFTLKIRSTKLEDSAMYFCASSGGLGVSVEQYFGPGTRLTVT.

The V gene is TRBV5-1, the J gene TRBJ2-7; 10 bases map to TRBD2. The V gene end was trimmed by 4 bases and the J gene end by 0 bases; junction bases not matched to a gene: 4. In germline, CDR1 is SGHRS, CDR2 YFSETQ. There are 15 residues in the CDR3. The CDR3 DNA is TGCGCCAGCAGCCCGGGACTAGCGTACTCCTACGAGCAGTACTTC. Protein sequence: CASSPGLAYSYEQYF.

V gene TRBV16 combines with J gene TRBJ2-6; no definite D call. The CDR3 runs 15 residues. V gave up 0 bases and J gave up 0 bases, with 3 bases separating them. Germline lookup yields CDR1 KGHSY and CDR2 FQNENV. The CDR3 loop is CASSQSGSGANVLTF. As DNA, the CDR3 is TGTGCCAGCAGCCAATCAGGCTCTGGGGCCAACGTCCTGACTTTC.

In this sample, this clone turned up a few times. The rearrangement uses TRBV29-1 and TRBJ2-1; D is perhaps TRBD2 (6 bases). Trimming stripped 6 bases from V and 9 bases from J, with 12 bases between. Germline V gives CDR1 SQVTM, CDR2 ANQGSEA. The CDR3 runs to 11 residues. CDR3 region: CSVAGIGEQFF. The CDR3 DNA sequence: TGCAGCGTCGCGGGGATCGGTGAGCAGTTCTTC.

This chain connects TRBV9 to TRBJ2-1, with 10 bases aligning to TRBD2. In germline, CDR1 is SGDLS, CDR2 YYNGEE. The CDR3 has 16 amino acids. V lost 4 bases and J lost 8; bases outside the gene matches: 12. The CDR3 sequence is CASSPRDSGRIDEQFF. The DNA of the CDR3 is TGTGCCAGCAGCCCCCGAGATAGCGGGAGGATCGATGAGCAGTTCTTC.

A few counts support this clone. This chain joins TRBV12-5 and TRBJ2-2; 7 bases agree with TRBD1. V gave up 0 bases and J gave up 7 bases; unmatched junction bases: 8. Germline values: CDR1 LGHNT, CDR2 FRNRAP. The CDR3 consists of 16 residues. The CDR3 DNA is TGTGCTAGTGGTTTGGTTCTCTCCGGGACAGTCGGGGAGCTGTTTTTT. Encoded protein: CASGLVLSGTVGELFF.

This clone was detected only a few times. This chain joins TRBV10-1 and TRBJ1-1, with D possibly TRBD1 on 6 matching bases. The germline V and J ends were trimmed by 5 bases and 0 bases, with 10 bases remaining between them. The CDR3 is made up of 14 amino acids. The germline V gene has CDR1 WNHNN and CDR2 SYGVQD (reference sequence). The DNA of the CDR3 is TGCGCCAGCAGTACTACAGGGATGAACACTGAAGCTTTCTTT. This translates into CASSTTGMNTEAFF.

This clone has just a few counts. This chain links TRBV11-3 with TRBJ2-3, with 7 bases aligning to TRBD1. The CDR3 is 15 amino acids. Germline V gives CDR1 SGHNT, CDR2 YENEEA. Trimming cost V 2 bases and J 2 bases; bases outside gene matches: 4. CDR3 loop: CASSLSDRPTDTQYF. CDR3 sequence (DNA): TGTGCCAGCAGCTTATCGGACAGGCCCACAGATACGCAGTATTTT.

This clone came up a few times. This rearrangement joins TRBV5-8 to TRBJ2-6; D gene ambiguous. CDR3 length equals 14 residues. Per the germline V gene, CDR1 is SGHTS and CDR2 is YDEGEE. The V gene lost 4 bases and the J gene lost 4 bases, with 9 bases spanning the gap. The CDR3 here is CASSPQVGANVLTF. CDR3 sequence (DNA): TGTGCCAGCAGCCCCCAAGTCGGGGCCAACGTCCTGACTTTC.

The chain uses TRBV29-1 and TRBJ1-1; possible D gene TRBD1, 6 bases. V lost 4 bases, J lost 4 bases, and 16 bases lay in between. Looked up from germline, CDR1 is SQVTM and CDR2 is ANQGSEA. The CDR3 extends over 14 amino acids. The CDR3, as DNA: TGCAGCGTTGCCCTCGTGACCAGGGGCACTGAAGCTTTCTTT. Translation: CSVALVTRGTEAFF.

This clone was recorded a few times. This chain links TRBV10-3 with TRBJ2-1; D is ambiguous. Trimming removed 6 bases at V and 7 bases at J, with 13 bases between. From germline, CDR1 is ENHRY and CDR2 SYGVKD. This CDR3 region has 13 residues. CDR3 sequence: CAIRGLVVNEQFF. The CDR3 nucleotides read TGTGCCATCAGGGGTCTAGTTGTAAATGAGCAGTTCTTC.

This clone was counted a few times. Here the CDR3 DNA reads TGCAGCGTTACCCCCTTAGCTCTGCTTGGCTACACCTTC. Residues: CSVTPLALLGYTF. The chain joins TRBV29-1 to TRBJ1-2; D unclear. Germline V gene sequence: CDR1 SQVTM, CDR2 ANQGSEA. This CDR3 has 13 residues. V was pared by 5 bases and J by 7 bases, with 17 bases between.

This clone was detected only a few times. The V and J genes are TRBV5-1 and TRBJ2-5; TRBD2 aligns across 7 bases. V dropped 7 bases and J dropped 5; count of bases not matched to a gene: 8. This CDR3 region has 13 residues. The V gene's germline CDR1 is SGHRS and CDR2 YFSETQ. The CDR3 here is CASSGLGGETQYF. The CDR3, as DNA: TGCGCCAGCTCCGGACTAGGTGGGGAGACCCAGTACTTC.

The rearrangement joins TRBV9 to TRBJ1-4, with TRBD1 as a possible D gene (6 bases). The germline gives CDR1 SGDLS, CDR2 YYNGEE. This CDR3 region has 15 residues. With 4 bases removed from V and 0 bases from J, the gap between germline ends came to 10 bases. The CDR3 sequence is CASSNRQATNEKLFF. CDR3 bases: TGTGCCAGCAGCAACCGACAGGCAACTAATGAAAAACTGTTTTTT.

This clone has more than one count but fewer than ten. CDR3 in DNA: TGTGCCAGCAGCCGAGGACTAGCAACGGGCGAGCAGTACTTC. Translating gives CASSRGLATGEQYF. The chain carries TRBV14 and TRBJ2-7; 8 bases fit TRBD2. With V trimmed by 4 bases and J by 6 bases, 8 bases remained unmatched. In germline, CDR1 is SGHDN, CDR2 FVKESK. The CDR3 length is 14 residues.

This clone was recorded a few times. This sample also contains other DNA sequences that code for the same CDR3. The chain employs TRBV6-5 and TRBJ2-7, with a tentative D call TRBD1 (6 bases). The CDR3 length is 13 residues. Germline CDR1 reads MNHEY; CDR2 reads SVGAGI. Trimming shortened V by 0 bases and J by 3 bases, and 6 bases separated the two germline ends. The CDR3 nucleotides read TGTGCCAGCAGTTACTCACAGGGCTACGAGCAGTACTTC. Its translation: CASSYSQGYEQYF.

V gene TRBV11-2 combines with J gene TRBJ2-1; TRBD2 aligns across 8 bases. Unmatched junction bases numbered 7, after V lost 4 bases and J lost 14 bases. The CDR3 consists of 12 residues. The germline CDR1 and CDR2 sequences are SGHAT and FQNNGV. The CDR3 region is CASSYPLGGEFF. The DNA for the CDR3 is TGTGCCAGCAGCTATCCTCTCGGGGGGGAGTTCTTC. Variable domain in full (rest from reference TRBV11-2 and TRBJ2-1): EAGVAQSPRYKIIEKRQSVAFWCNPISGHATLYWYQQILGQGPKLLIQFQNNGVVDDSQLPKDRFSAERLKGVDSTLKIQPAKLEDSAVYLCASSYPLGGEFFGPGTRLTVL.

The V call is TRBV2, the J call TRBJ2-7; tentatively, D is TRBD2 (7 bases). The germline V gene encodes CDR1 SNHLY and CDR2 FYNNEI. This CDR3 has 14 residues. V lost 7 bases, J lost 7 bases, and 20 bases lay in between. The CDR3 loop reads CASKGGTQGGEQYF. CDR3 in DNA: TGTGCCAGCAAGGGGGGCACACAGGGAGGGGAGCAGTACTTC.

The CDR3 DNA follows: TGTGCCAGCAGTTTATATGCCCCATTAGGGGGTCGACCCTACGAGCAGTACTTC. It encodes CASSLYAPLGGRPYEQYF. The V and J genes are TRBV27 and TRBJ2-7, with D possibly matching TRBD1 (6 bases). Trimming stripped 1 base from V and 2 bases from J, with 21 bases between. Germline V gives CDR1 MNHEY, CDR2 SMNVEV (reference sequence). This CDR3 contains 18 residues.

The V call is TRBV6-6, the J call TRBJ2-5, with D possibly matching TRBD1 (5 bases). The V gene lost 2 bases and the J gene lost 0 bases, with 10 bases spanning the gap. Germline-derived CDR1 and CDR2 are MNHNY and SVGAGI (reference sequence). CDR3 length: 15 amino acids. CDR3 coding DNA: TGTGCCAGCAGTTACCGCAGGGCCCACCAAGAGACCCAGTACTTC. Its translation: CASSYRRAHQETQYF.

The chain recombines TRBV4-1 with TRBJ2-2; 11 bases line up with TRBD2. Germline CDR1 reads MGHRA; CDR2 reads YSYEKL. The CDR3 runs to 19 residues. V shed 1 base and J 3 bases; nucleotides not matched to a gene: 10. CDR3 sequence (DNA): TGCGCCAGCAGCCAAGGTAGCGGGAGGGCCCCTACCCACACCGGGGAGCTGTTTTTT. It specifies CASSQGSGRAPTHTGELFF.

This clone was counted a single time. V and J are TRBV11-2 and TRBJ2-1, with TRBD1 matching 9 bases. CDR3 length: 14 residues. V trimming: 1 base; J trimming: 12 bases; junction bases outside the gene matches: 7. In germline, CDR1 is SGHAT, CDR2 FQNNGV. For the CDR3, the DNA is TGTGCCAGCAGCTTAGTGGGACAGGGCAAGGGGCAGTTCTTC. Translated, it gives CASSLVGQGKGQFF.